Below, one TCR beta chain is given with its context. The sample belongs to a study of blood T cell repertoires in COVID-19. After removal of 6 bases from V and 1 base from J, the junction contained 8 bases not matched to a gene. CDR1 SGHDN and CDR2 FVKESK come from the germline V gene. CDR3 length: 15 residues. Assay used: immunoSEQ multiplex PCR; TCRdb lists only in-frame clones, some missing. The table has 140,000 to 150,000 clones, around 80% seen once; the top ten hold 38%. The V and J genes are TRBV14 and TRBJ1-1; 7 bases align to TRBD1. The sample taken for sequencing was peripheral blood. The TCR comes from a human donor in a cohort sampled during active COVID-19. CDR3 loop: CASRLNRGWNTEAFF. The CDR3 coding sequence is TGTGCCAGCAGACTAAACAGGGGATGGAACACTGAAGCTTTCTTT.